A selection of T cell receptor beta chains follows, all from one sample in a study of vaccination effects on CD4 cells after COVID-19. Their antigens remain unidentified. Only in-frame clones appear in the TCRdb table, and some are missing; sequencing was by immunoSEQ multiplex PCR. The table shows approximately 23,000 clones, with under 75% occurring only once. Here the sequenced sample was CD4+ T cells from PBMCs cultured with HCoV-OC43 spike peptides, taken before COVID-19 vaccination. The receptors originated from a human donor who received a COVID-19 vaccine. The CDR3 runs from the conserved cysteine through the conserved F or W. D genes are given only for firm matches. Clone size is shown for a subset of rows, as once, few, many or a class of expanded clone.

D gene: .; V gene: TRBV19; J gene: TRBJ1-6; clone size: .; CDR3 DNA: TGTGCCAGTAGTCAGTCAGGGCTATGGAATTCACCCCTCCACTTT; CDR3 protein: CASSQSGLWNSPLHF
D gene: .; V gene: TRBV29-1; J gene: TRBJ1-1; clone size: .; CDR3 DNA: TGCAGCGTTGTAGAACAGACGAACACTGAAGCTTTCTTT; CDR3 protein: CSVVEQTNTEAFF
D gene: TRBD2; V gene: TRBV6-5; J gene: TRBJ2-1; clone size: .; CDR3 DNA: TGTGCCAGCATGCTAGCGGGTCTAAATGAGCAGTTCTTC; CDR3 protein: CASMLAGLNEQFF
D gene: TRBD2; V gene: TRBV5-1; J gene: TRBJ2-5; clone size: .; CDR3 DNA: TGCGCCAGCAGCATAACTAGCGGGAAAGAGACCCAGTACTTC; CDR3 protein: CASSITSGKETQYF
D gene: .; V gene: TRBV19; J gene: TRBJ1-2; clone size: .; CDR3 DNA: TGTGCCAGTAGTATCGAAGGTTCAAACTATGGCTACACCTTC; CDR3 protein: CASSIEGSNYGYTF
D gene: .; V gene: TRBV5-1; J gene: TRBJ2-3; clone size: .; CDR3 DNA: TGCGCCAGCAGCTTGGAATGGGGCGCAGATACGCAGTATTTT; CDR3 protein: CASSLEWGADTQYF
D gene: TRBD2; V gene: TRBV6-5; J gene: TRBJ2-7; clone size: .; CDR3 DNA: TGTGCCAGCAGTAGCGGGACCCGGGGTACCTACGAGCAGTACTTC; CDR3 protein: CASSSGTRGTYEQYF
D gene: .; V gene: TRBV3-1/TRBV3-2; J gene: TRBJ1-2; clone size: .; CDR3 DNA: TGTGCCAGCAGCCCAGCGGCTAACTATGGCTACACCTTC; CDR3 protein: CASSPAANYGYTF
D gene: TRBD2; V gene: TRBV6-4; J gene: TRBJ2-1; clone size: .; CDR3 DNA: TGTGCCAGCAGTGACGTAGCGGGAGTGGGGAATGAGCAGTTCTTC; CDR3 protein: CASSDVAGVGNEQFF
D gene: TRBD1; V gene: TRBV5-4; J gene: TRBJ2-3; clone size: .; CDR3 DNA: TGTGCCAGCAGCTTGGGGAGACAGGGAAGCACAGATACGCAGTATTTT; CDR3 protein: CASSLGRQGSTDTQYF
D gene: .; V gene: TRBV4-1; J gene: TRBJ1-4; clone size: few; CDR3 DNA: TGCGCCAGCAGCCAAGGTTCCGGGAGGAATGAAAAACTGTTTTTT; CDR3 protein: CASSQGSGRNEKLFF
D gene: .; V gene: TRBV5-1; J gene: TRBJ2-5; clone size: .; CDR3 DNA: TGCGCCAGCAGCTTGGCTACCGGGAGTATCGAGACCCAGTACTTC; CDR3 protein: CASSLATGSIETQYF
D gene: TRBD2; V gene: TRBV7-2; J gene: TRBJ2-3; clone size: .; CDR3 DNA: TGTGCCAGCAGCTTACCTAGCGGGGGAAAAGATACGCAGTATTTT; CDR3 protein: CASSLPSGGKDTQYF
D gene: .; V gene: TRBV5-1; J gene: TRBJ1-5; clone size: .; CDR3 DNA: TGCGCCAGCAGCCCCTATGACCCATTGGGGCCCCAGCATTTT; CDR3 protein: CASSPYDPLGPQHF
D gene: .; V gene: TRBV27; J gene: TRBJ2-2; clone size: .; CDR3 DNA: TGTGCCAGCAGCCCTCAACCCGGGCTAAGTACAACGTTCGGGGAGCTGTTTTTT; CDR3 protein: CASSPQPGLSTTFGELFF
D gene: .; V gene: TRBV3-1/TRBV3-2; J gene: TRBJ2-5; clone size: .; CDR3 DNA: TGTGCCAGCAGCCAAGAAGGTCCAGAGACCCAGTACTTC; CDR3 protein: CASSQEGPETQYF
D gene: .; V gene: TRBV6-5; J gene: TRBJ2-7; clone size: .; CDR3 DNA: TGTGCCAGCAGTCAAACAAGAGGGTACGAGCAGTACTTC; CDR3 protein: CASSQTRGYEQYF
D gene: .; V gene: TRBV6-5; J gene: TRBJ2-7; clone size: once; CDR3 DNA: TGTGCCACCGTCTCACAGGGGGGGAGCTCCTACGAGCAGTACTTC; CDR3 protein: CATVSQGGSSYEQYF
D gene: TRBD2; V gene: TRBV9; J gene: TRBJ2-1; clone size: .; CDR3 DNA: TGTGCCAGCAGCGTAGGCGGGGGATCGAACAATGAGCAGTTCTTC; CDR3 protein: CASSVGGGSNNEQFF
D gene: TRBD2; V gene: TRBV5-1; J gene: TRBJ2-3; clone size: once; CDR3 DNA: TGCGCCAGCAGCTTGGCTTTTACCGGGACTAGCGGCACAGATACGCAGTATTTT; CDR3 protein: CASSLAFTGTSGTDTQYF
D gene: .; V gene: TRBV30; J gene: TRBJ2-7; clone size: .; CDR3 DNA: TGTGCCTCACCACTACACGAGCAGTACTTC; CDR3 protein: CASPLHEQYF
D gene: .; V gene: TRBV29-1; J gene: TRBJ1-1; clone size: .; CDR3 DNA: TGCAGCGTCCTGTGGGTAGAGTCCGAAGCTTTCTTT; CDR3 protein: CSVLWVESEAFF
D gene: .; V gene: TRBV5-1; J gene: TRBJ2-1; clone size: .; CDR3 DNA: TGCGCCAGCACCCCGGGAGAAAACTACAATGAGCAGTTCTTC; CDR3 protein: CASTPGENYNEQFF
D gene: .; V gene: TRBV11-3; J gene: TRBJ2-5; clone size: .; CDR3 DNA: TGTGCCAGCAGCCGGGGACACCAAGAGACCCAGTACTTC; CDR3 protein: CASSRGHQETQYF
D gene: .; V gene: TRBV9; J gene: TRBJ2-2; clone size: .; CDR3 DNA: TGTGCCAGCAGCGTAGGTGGCGGGGTCGTAACCGGGGAGCTGTTTTTT; CDR3 protein: CASSVGGGVVTGELFF
D gene: TRBD2; V gene: TRBV4-2; J gene: TRBJ2-1; clone size: .; CDR3 DNA: TGTGCCAGCAGCCAAGATGCCGGGACTAGCGGGAGGGCTTGGGTCTTC; CDR3 protein: CASSQDAGTSGRAWVF
D gene: .; V gene: TRBV10-3; J gene: TRBJ1-5; clone size: medium-sized; CDR3 DNA: TGTGCCATCAGTGGAGGGTTGGAGGCAGGGTCATATCAGCCCCAGCATTTT; CDR3 protein: CAISGGLEAGSYQPQHF
D gene: TRBD1; V gene: TRBV6-5; J gene: TRBJ1-5; clone size: .; CDR3 DNA: TGTGCCACGACACAGGGGTTCAATCAGCCCCAGCATTTT; CDR3 protein: CATTQGFNQPQHF
D gene: .; V gene: TRBV6-5; J gene: TRBJ2-3; clone size: .; CDR3 DNA: TGTGCCAGCAAGACGGGACTTTTCACAGATACGCAGTATTTT; CDR3 protein: CASKTGLFTDTQYF
D gene: .; V gene: TRBV27; J gene: TRBJ2-1; clone size: .; CDR3 DNA: TGTGCCAGCAGGGGGGACCGCAATGAGCAGTTCTTC; CDR3 protein: CASRGDRNEQFF
D gene: .; V gene: TRBV11-2; J gene: TRBJ2-5; clone size: .; CDR3 DNA: TGTGCCAGCAGCTTAGGTACAGGTTTGCAAGAGACCCAGTACTTC; CDR3 protein: CASSLGTGLQETQYF
D gene: .; V gene: TRBV7-2; J gene: TRBJ1-5; clone size: .; CDR3 DNA: TGTGCCAGCAGCTTAGAACGGGAACAGCCCCAGCATTTT; CDR3 protein: CASSLEREQPQHF
D gene: .; V gene: TRBV4-2; J gene: TRBJ2-6; clone size: .; CDR3 DNA: TGTGCCAGCAGCCAACGACCTTCTGGGGCCAACGTCCTGACTTTC; CDR3 protein: CASSQRPSGANVLTF
D gene: .; V gene: TRBV5-4; J gene: TRBJ1-6; clone size: .; CDR3 DNA: TGTGCCAGCAGCTTTGGGACTCATAATTCACCCCTCCACTTT; CDR3 protein: CASSFGTHNSPLHF
D gene: .; V gene: TRBV18; J gene: TRBJ1-1; clone size: medium-sized; CDR3 DNA: TGTGCCAGCTCACCAAAAGGTGATGTAGCTTTCTTT; CDR3 protein: CASSPKGDVAFF
D gene: .; V gene: TRBV6-5; J gene: TRBJ1-2; clone size: .; CDR3 DNA: TGTGCCAGCAGTCTCAGTAGGACCGCGGGGTATGGCTACACCTTC; CDR3 protein: CASSLSRTAGYGYTF
D gene: TRBD2; V gene: TRBV19; J gene: TRBJ2-1; clone size: .; CDR3 DNA: TGTGCCAGTAGTATAAGGGAGGGAGGCAATGAGCAGTTCTTC; CDR3 protein: CASSIREGGNEQFF
D gene: .; V gene: TRBV7-8; J gene: TRBJ2-1; clone size: .; CDR3 DNA: TGTGCCAGCAGCTTAGAGTTCGGACAGTTCAATGAGCAGTTCTTC; CDR3 protein: CASSLEFGQFNEQFF
D gene: .; V gene: TRBV6-5; J gene: TRBJ1-2; clone size: .; CDR3 DNA: TGTGCCAGCACCGGCGGAGACTATGGCTACACCTTC; CDR3 protein: CASTGGDYGYTF
D gene: .; V gene: TRBV14; J gene: TRBJ2-5; clone size: .; CDR3 DNA: TGTGCCAGCAGCCACGAGGGGATCATAGAGACCCAGTACTTC; CDR3 protein: CASSHEGIIETQYF
D gene: TRBD1; V gene: TRBV6-5; J gene: TRBJ1-2; clone size: few; CDR3 DNA: TGTGCCAGTTCACCAGGGGGACAGCTTGGCTACACCTTC; CDR3 protein: CASSPGGQLGYTF
D gene: .; V gene: TRBV6-6; J gene: TRBJ1-1; clone size: .; CDR3 DNA: TGTGCCAGCAGTAATTATGGGGGAACTGAAGCTTTCTTT; CDR3 protein: CASSNYGGTEAFF
D gene: TRBD2; V gene: TRBV24-1; J gene: TRBJ2-1; clone size: .; CDR3 DNA: TGTGCCACCCAAAGCGGGGGGTCCTACAATGAGCAGTTCTTC; CDR3 protein: CATQSGGSYNEQFF
D gene: .; V gene: TRBV5-6; J gene: TRBJ2-5; clone size: .; CDR3 DNA: TGTGCCAGCAGCTTGATCGCTCAATGGATGTACCAAGAGACCCAGTACTTC; CDR3 protein: CASSLIAQWMYQETQYF
D gene: .; V gene: TRBV18; J gene: TRBJ2-7; clone size: .; CDR3 DNA: TGTGCCAGCTCACACGGACAGAGCTACGAGCAGTACTTC; CDR3 protein: CASSHGQSYEQYF
D gene: TRBD1; V gene: TRBV6-5; J gene: TRBJ2-7; clone size: .; CDR3 DNA: TGTGCCAGCAGTTACCCGGGACAGGCATACGAGCAGTACTTC; CDR3 protein: CASSYPGQAYEQYF
D gene: .; V gene: TRBV6-5; J gene: TRBJ1-2; clone size: .; CDR3 DNA: TGTGCCAGCAGGGGCCGAGGAGGAATTAACTATGGCTACACCTTC; CDR3 protein: CASRGRGGINYGYTF
D gene: .; V gene: TRBV9; J gene: TRBJ2-1; clone size: .; CDR3 DNA: TGTGCCAGCAGCGTAGTAAGATTACCTTTCAATGAGCAGTTCTTC; CDR3 protein: CASSVVRLPFNEQFF
D gene: .; V gene: TRBV3-1/TRBV3-2; J gene: TRBJ2-7; clone size: .; CDR3 DNA: TGTGCCAGCAGCCAAGTCGGTCTCCCCAGGGACGGGTACGAGCAGTACTTC; CDR3 protein: CASSQVGLPRDGYEQYF
D gene: .; V gene: TRBV15; J gene: TRBJ2-5; clone size: .; CDR3 DNA: TGTGCCACCAGCAGAGATTATCGGCAGGGGTCGCACTTC; CDR3 protein: CATSRDYRQGSHF